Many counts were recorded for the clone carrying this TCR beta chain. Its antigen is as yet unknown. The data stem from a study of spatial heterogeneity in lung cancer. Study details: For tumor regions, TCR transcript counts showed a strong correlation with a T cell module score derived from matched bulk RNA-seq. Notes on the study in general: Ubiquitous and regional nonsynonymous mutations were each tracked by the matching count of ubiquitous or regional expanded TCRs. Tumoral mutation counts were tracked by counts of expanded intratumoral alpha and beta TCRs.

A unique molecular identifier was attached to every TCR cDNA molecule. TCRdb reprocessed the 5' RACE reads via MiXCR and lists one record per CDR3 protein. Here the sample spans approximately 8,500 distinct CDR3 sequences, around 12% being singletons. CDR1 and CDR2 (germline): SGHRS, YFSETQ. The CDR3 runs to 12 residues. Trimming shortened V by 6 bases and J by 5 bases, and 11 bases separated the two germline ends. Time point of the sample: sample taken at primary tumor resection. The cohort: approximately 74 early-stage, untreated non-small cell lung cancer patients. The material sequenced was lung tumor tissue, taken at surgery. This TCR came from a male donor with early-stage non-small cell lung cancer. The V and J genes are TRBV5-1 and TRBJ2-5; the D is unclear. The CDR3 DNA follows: TGCGCCAGCAAGGTTATGGAGGAGACCCAGTACTTC. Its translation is CASKVMEETQYF.